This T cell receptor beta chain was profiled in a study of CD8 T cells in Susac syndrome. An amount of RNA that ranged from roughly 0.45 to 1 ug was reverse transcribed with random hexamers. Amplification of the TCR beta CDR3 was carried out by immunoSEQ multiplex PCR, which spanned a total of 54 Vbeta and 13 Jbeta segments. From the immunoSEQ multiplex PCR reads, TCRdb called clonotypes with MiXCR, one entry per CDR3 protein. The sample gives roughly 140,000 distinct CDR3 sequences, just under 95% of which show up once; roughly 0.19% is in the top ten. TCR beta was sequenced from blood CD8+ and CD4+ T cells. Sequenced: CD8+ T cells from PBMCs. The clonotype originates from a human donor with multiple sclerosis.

The CDR3 nucleotides read TGTGCCAGCAGCTCCGGGACAAACCAACTAAAACTGTTTTTT. Protein product: CASSSGTNQLKLFF. The chain has TRBV5-6 and TRBJ1-4; D might be TRBD1 (6 bases). Per the germline V gene, CDR1 is SGHDT and CDR2 is YYEEEE. V lost 3 bases, J lost 10 bases, and 16 bases lay in between. The CDR3 spans 14 residues.